These 6 T cell receptor beta chains came from one sample sequenced in a study of T cell responses to AZD1222 COVID-19 vaccine. Produced via immunoSEQ multiplex PCR; TCRdb's table is partial and in-frame only. The data show over 75,000 clones, around 91% seen once. Specimen: peripheral blood, collected on day 0 of AZD1222 vaccination. The receptors stem from an adult in good health.

The chain recombines TRBV10-3 with TRBJ1-1; 8 nucleotides align to TRBD1. Per the germline V gene, CDR1 is ENHRY and CDR2 is SYGVKD. V shed 3 bases, J shed 3 bases, and the junction held 3 bases outside the gene matches. This CDR3 comprises 14 residues. Written as DNA, the CDR3 is TGTGCCATCAGTGAACAGGGGGGGGACACTGAAGCTTTCTTT. Residues: CAISEQGGDTEAFF.

This rearrangement joins TRBV29-1 to TRBJ1-4; 7 positions match TRBD1. The V gene's germline CDR1 is SQVTM and CDR2 ANQGSEA. The CDR3 is made up of 12 amino acids. With V trimmed by 6 bases and J by 7 bases, 5 bases remained unmatched. CDR3 sequence: CSVLGQSEKLFF. The CDR3 DNA reads as TGCAGCGTCTTGGGACAGAGTGAAAAACTGTTTTTT. Based on the CDR3 plus reference TRBV29-1 and TRBJ1-4, the full variable domain is SAVISQKPSRDICQRGTSLTIQCQVDSQVTMMFWYRQQPGQSLTLIATANQGSEATYESGFVIDKFPISRPNLTFSTLTVSNMSPEDSSIYLCSVLGQSEKLFFGSGTQLSVL.

The chain carries TRBV28 and TRBJ2-7; 8 nucleotides align to TRBD1. Per germline, CDR1 MDHEN and CDR2 SYDVKM. The CDR3 extends over 14 amino acids. The junction had 5 bases not matched to a gene; V was cut back by 2 bases and J by 5 bases. The CDR3 protein is CASSLTGGRNEQYF. In DNA, the CDR3 is TGTGCCAGCAGTTTAACAGGGGGAAGGAACGAGCAGTACTTC.

The chain couples TRBV18 to TRBJ1-1; possible D gene TRBD1, 6 bases. Trimming stripped 1 base from V and 5 bases from J, with 11 bases between. The CDR3 has 14 residues. The germline gives CDR1 KGHSH, CDR2 LQKENI. CDR3 nucleotides: TGTGCCAGCTCACCACAGGGGGGAGGTACTGAAGCTTTCTTT. As protein: CASSPQGGGTEAFF.

The rearrangement links TRBV7-2 to TRBJ2-2, with 9 bases lining up with TRBD2. The CDR3 is 16 residues long. With 3 bases clipped from V and 3 bases from J, the junction kept 5 bases outside the gene matches. Germline V gene data show CDR1 as SGHTA and CDR2 as FQGNSA. The CDR3, as DNA: TGTGCCAGCAGCTTCAACGCGGGGGGGGACACCGGGGAGCTGTTTTTT. This sequence encodes CASSFNAGGDTGELFF.

The V gene is TRBV4-1, the J gene TRBJ1-3; the match to TRBD1 covers 7 bases. CDR3 size: 17 residues. Germline V gene sequence: CDR1 MGHRA, CDR2 YSYEKL. Trimming cost V 1 base and J 4 bases; bases outside gene matches: 10. The chain's CDR3 is CASSQAPQGQAGNTIYF. DNA for the CDR3: TGCGCCAGCAGCCAAGCTCCACAGGGGCAAGCCGGAAACACCATATATTTT.